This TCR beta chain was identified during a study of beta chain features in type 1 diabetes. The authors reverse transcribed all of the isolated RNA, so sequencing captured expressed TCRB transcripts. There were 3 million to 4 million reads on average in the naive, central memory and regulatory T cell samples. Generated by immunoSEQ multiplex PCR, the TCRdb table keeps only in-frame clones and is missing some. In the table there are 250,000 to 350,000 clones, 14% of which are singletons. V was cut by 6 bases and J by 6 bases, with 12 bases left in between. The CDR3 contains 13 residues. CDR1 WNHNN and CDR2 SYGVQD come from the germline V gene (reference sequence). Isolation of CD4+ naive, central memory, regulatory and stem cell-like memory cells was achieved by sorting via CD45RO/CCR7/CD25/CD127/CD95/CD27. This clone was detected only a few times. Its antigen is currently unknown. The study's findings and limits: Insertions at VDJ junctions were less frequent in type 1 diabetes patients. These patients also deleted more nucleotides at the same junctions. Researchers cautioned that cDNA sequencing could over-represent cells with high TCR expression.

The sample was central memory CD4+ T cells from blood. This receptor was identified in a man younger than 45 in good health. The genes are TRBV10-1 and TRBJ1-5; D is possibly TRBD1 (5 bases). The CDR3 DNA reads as TGCGCCAGCAGCTCGGATGGGGGTCAGCCCCAGCATTTT. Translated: CASSSDGGQPQHF.